The 14 T cell receptor beta chains below come from one sample, sequenced in a study of Ad26.COV2.S vaccination and SARS-CoV-2 variants (dated by TCRdb to about 2021). Per the publication, the treatment or condition label means: about 20 received Ad26.COV2.S at low or high dose, single or two shots; 5 received placebo; per-sample allocation not given. For vaccine and placebo recipients, the sequenced repertoires came from samples collected on day 63 after the first injection. The method was the immunoSEQ multiplex PCR assay. TCRdb limited this immuneACCESS table to in-frame rearrangements with V and J called. A share of clones is missing; checked studies link under half to unresolved V genes, and the rest is unexplained. A total of about 470,000 clones appear in this sample, around 90% of them only once. The ten most abundant clones make up more than 3.5% of the sample. This specimen consisted of peripheral blood, obtained in a trial of Ad26.COV2.S vaccine versus placebo. These receptors came from a person between 18 and 65 years old who received the Ad26.COV2.S COVID-19 vaccine or a placebo.

The CDR3 reads CASSLGDFPSYEQYF. The DNA of the CDR3 is TGCGCCAGCAGCTTGGGGGACTTCCCCTCCTACGAGCAGTACTTC. The V and J genes are TRBV5-1 and TRBJ2-7; D possibly corresponds to TRBD2 (6 bases). Trimming shortened V by 0 bases and J by 0 bases, and 10 bases separated the two germline ends. In germline, CDR1 is SGHRS, CDR2 YFSETQ. CDR3 length: 15 residues.

The chain combines TRBV2 with TRBJ2-6, with TRBD1 matching over 8 bases. The CDR3 runs 15 residues. The trim removed 5 bases at V and 4 bases at J, leaving 4 bases unmatched. Germline CDR1 reads SNHLY; CDR2 reads FYNNEI. The CDR3 protein is CASSRQGLGANVLTF. CDR3 DNA: TGTGCCAGCAGTCGACAGGGGCTAGGGGCCAACGTCCTGACTTTC.

The genes are TRBV28 and TRBJ2-7; 7 bases agree with TRBD2. V lost 3 bases, J lost 6 bases, and 2 bases stayed unmatched. The CDR3 runs to 12 residues. From germline, CDR1 is MDHEN and CDR2 SYDVKM. CDR3 region: CASSFGRSEQYF. CDR3 DNA: TGTGCCAGCAGTTTCGGGAGGTCCGAGCAGTACTTC.

The chain employs TRBV7-2 and TRBJ1-4, with D perhaps matching TRBD1 (5 bases). This CDR3 spans 14 amino acids. With 5 bases removed from V and 7 bases from J, the gap between germline ends came to 14 bases. The V gene's germline CDR1 is SGHTA and CDR2 FQGNSA. Written as DNA, the CDR3 is TGTGCCAGCAGCCCTCAGGGAGGAGGTGAAAAACTGTTTTTT. The encoded protein is CASSPQGGGEKLFF.

The chain employs TRBV7-9 and TRBJ2-3; TRBD2 matches at 10 bases. The germline CDR1 and CDR2 sequences are SEHNR and FQNEAQ (reference sequence). The CDR3 is 15 amino acids. The V and J ends lost 5 bases and 2 bases, in that order; junction bases with no gene match: 4. The chain's CDR3 is CASSTSGDFTDTQYF. The DNA of the CDR3 is TGTGCCAGCAGCACTAGCGGGGACTTCACAGATACGCAGTATTTT.

CDR3 sequence: CASGSTTVGSGGSTDTQYF. DNA of the CDR3: TGTGCTAGTGGTTCCACCACCGTAGGCAGCGGGGGGAGCACAGATACGCAGTATTTT. The chain couples TRBV12-5 to TRBJ2-3; 9 bases are a match to TRBD2. The CDR3 extends over 19 amino acids. Germline V gene lookup returns CDR1 LGHNT and CDR2 FRNRAP. J gave up 0 bases and V 4 bases, and 14 bases lay outside the gene matches.

The chain recombines TRBV5-1 with TRBJ2-7; TRBD2 might be the D (6 bases). The CDR3 loop spans 11 amino acids. Trimming removed 3 bases at V and 8 bases at J, with 9 bases between. Germline CDR1 is SGHRS and CDR2 is YFSETQ. In nucleotides, the CDR3 is TGCGCCAGCAGCTACGGGGGTAAGCAGTACTTC. It translates to CASSYGGKQYF.

The gene calls are TRBV9 and TRBJ1-4; D not resolved. The CDR3 covers 15 residues. Germline V gives CDR1 SGDLS, CDR2 YYNGEE. Trimming took off 0 bases at V and 0 bases at J, with 6 bases between the two ends. CDR3 sequence (DNA): TGTGCCAGCAGCGTAGCTGGTGCAACTAATGAAAAACTGTTTTTT. Translation gives CASSVAGATNEKLFF.

This clone was found once. The chain couples TRBV15 to TRBJ2-3; 7 nucleotides match TRBD1. V trimming: 0 bases; J trimming: 0 bases; junction bases outside the gene matches: 6. Germline assignment: CDR1 LNHNV and CDR2 YYDKDF (reference sequence). CDR3 size: 17 residues. The CDR3 protein is CATSRDYEGASTDTQYF. CDR3 coding DNA: TGTGCCACCAGCAGAGATTACGAGGGGGCGAGCACAGATACGCAGTATTTT.

The CDR3 here is CASSAIGINTEAFF. DNA of the CDR3: TGTGCCAGCAGTGCAATAGGGATCAACACTGAAGCTTTCTTT. The rearrangement joins TRBV28 to TRBJ1-1, with D unresolved. This CDR3 has 14 residues. CDR1 is MDHEN, CDR2 SYDVKM, per germline. The germline V and J ends were trimmed by 5 bases and 2 bases, with 12 bases remaining between them.

The rearrangement links TRBV30 to TRBJ1-5, with a weak D call TRBD1 (5 bases). The V and J ends lost 3 bases and 7 bases respectively, with 19 bases between them. CDR1 GTSNPN and CDR2 SVGIG come from the germline V gene (reference sequence). This CDR3 has 15 residues. This CDR3 reads CAWSLSRVLGQPQHF. The CDR3 nucleotides read TGTGCCTGGAGCCTATCCAGGGTCCTCGGGCAGCCCCAGCATTTT. Full variable domain (rest looked up from reference TRBV30 and TRBJ1-5): SQTIHQWPATLVQPVGSPLSLECTVEGTSNPNLYWYRQAAGRGLQLLFYSVGIGQISSEVPQNLSASRPQDRQFILSSKKLLLSDSGFYLCAWSLSRVLGQPQHFGDGTRLSIL.

The chain employs TRBV6-5 and TRBJ1-4, with 10 positions matching TRBD1. J lost 13 bases, V lost 5 bases, and 13 bases had no gene match. This CDR3 contains 15 residues. Per germline, CDR1 MNHEY and CDR2 SVGAGI. The CDR3 here is CASSRRGQGPSGLFF. For the CDR3, the DNA is TGTGCCAGCAGTCGCCGGGGACAGGGGCCGAGCGGACTGTTTTTT.

Notes on this clone: The identical CDR3 is also encoded by other nucleotide sequences in the sample. V gene TRBV29-1 combines with J gene TRBJ1-5; possible D gene TRBD1, 6 bases. The CDR3 runs to 13 residues. Germline-derived CDR1 and CDR2 are SQVTM and ANQGSEA. Trimming took 6 bases from V and 5 from J, leaving 14 bases between them. The CDR3 DNA reads as TGCAGCGTCGCCACGGGGGGCGATCAGCCCCAGCATTTT. Protein sequence: CSVATGGDQPQHF.

The rearrangement uses TRBV7-3 and TRBJ2-1; 8 positions agree with TRBD2. CDR3 size: 16 residues. Losses at the gene ends were 0 bases for V and 7 bases for J; bases not matched to a gene: 8. Germline V gives CDR1 SGHTA, CDR2 FQGTGA. CDR3: CASSLTLAGGGNEQFF. CDR3 bases: TGTGCCAGCAGCTTAACGTTGGCGGGAGGAGGGAATGAGCAGTTCTTC.